This T cell receptor (beta chain) was obtained from a study of T cells in Graves' hyperthyroidism and ophthalmopathy. This clonotype was observed a few times. The antigen remains unidentified. The study, taken as a whole, reports: The model foresaw ophthalmopathy a median roughly 6.6 months prior to onset.

The CDR3 spans 15 residues. Germline V gene data show CDR1 as MNHEY and CDR2 as SMNVEV (reference sequence). The V end was cut by 6 bases, the J end by 7 bases, with 18 bases between. TCR beta CDR3 sequences were amplified from RNA transcripts. First-round RT-PCR of the TCR CDR3 relied on the HTBI primer set. A single record per CDR3 protein comes from TCRdb applying MiXCR to the multiplex PCR reads. The sample includes more than 250,000 distinct CDR3 sequences, 13% to 15% of them seen just once. This clonotype was obtained from a woman between 45 and 60 years old with Graves' hyperthyroidism that later progressed to Graves' ophthalmopathy. This rearrangement joins TRBV27 to TRBJ1-4; a weak D match, TRBD1 (5 bases). Source material: blood. CDR3 coding DNA: TGTGCCAGCAGCACCGCCGGGGACCGGAGTGAAAAACTGTTTTTT. It encodes CASSTAGDRSEKLFF.